A single sample is the source of the 8 T cell receptor beta chains below, sequenced in a study of metastatic and nonmetastatic thyroid tumors. TCRdb called clones again from the PCR reads with MiXCR. The sample lists 39,000 or so clones; approximately 44% were seen once. No patient had received any treatment before thyroid surgery. The material sequenced was tumor tissue. These receptors were collected from a male donor with papillary thyroid cancer or a benign thyroid nodule (not recorded which). Some clones in this sample may be carry-over from other donors' samples.

The J gene is TRBJ1-2, the V gene TRBV12-5; the match to TRBD1 covers 12 bases. Germline V CDR1 and CDR2: LGHNT, FRNRAP. The V and J ends lost 9 bases and 4 bases, in that order; junction bases with no gene match: 3. The CDR3 extends over 13 amino acids. CDR3 sequence reads: CARGQGAGYGYTF. CDR3 nucleotide sequence: TGTGCTAGGGGACAGGGGGCGGGCTATGGCTACACCTTC.

This clone was found a few times. The gene calls are TRBV19 and TRBJ2-2; D is possibly TRBD1 (6 bases). The CDR3 runs to 15 residues. Germline-derived CDR1 and CDR2 are LNHDA and SQIVND (reference sequence). V was trimmed by 5 bases and J by 0 bases, leaving 10 bases between them. The CDR3 coding sequence is TGTGCCAGTAGTCGCAGGGGCCCGAACACCGGGGAGCTGTTTTTT. The encoded protein is CASSRRGPNTGELFF. The entire variable domain, with the rest obtained from reference TRBV19 and TRBJ2-2, is as follows: DGGITQSPKYLFRKEGQNVTLSCEQNLNHDAMYWYRQDPGQGLRLIYYSQIVNDFQKGDIAEGYSVSREKKESFPLTVTSAQKNPTAFYLCASSRRGPNTGELFFGEGSRLTVL.

The chain is built from TRBV20-1 and TRBJ2-3, with 9 bases aligning to TRBD1. Looked up from germline, CDR1 is DFQATT and CDR2 is SNEGSKA (reference sequence). The CDR3 runs 16 residues. Trimming removed 0 bases from V and 4 bases from J; junction bases left unmatched: 8. The CDR3: CSARDGGQGIPDTQYF. The CDR3 coding sequence is TGCAGTGCTAGAGATGGGGGACAGGGTATTCCAGATACGCAGTATTTT.

V and J are TRBV19 and TRBJ1-2; D unclear. Germline V gives CDR1 LNHDA, CDR2 SQIVND (reference sequence). The CDR3 contains 16 residues. The V end lost 2 bases, the J end lost 6 bases, and 19 bases lay between the germline ends. The CDR3 here is CASSIPRAQLTNGYTF. For the CDR3, the DNA is TGTGCCAGTAGTATACCCAGAGCCCAACTAACGAATGGCTACACCTTC.

This clone is medium-sized within its sample. The chain combines TRBV3-1 with TRBJ1-3; a weak D match, TRBD1 (5 bases). V shed 1 base and J shed 7 bases, with 14 bases lying between them. CDR3 length: 15 amino acids. From germline, CDR1 is LGHDT and CDR2 YNNKEL (reference sequence). The CDR3 protein is CASSQGAGSANTIYF. In DNA, the CDR3 is TGTGCCAGCAGCCAAGGGGCAGGGAGCGCCAACACCATATATTTT.

The table lists this clone with a few counts. Without the conserved terminal phenylalanine or tryptophan, this CDR3 likely stems from a read error. V and J are TRBV19 and TRBJ2-5, with D possibly being TRBD2 (5 bases). The CDR3 covers 13 residues. Germline lookup yields CDR1 LNHDA and CDR2 SQIVND (reference sequence). The ends were cut back, 4 bases at V and 7 bases at J, with 13 bases in the middle. CDR3 in amino acids: CASSTGSSGTQYL. DNA of the CDR3: TGTGCCAGTAGTACGGGGTCTTCGGGGACCCAGTACTTA.

The J gene is TRBJ1-2, the V gene TRBV30; TRBD1 aligns across 7 bases. With V trimmed by 3 bases and J by 5 bases, 6 bases remained unmatched. Germline V gene lookup returns CDR1 GTSNPN and CDR2 SVGIG (reference sequence). The CDR3 has 13 amino acids. The CDR3 here is CAWSVGTVYGYTF. The CDR3 coding sequence is TGTGCCTGGAGCGTCGGGACAGTGTATGGCTACACCTTC.

This clone has only a few counts. V is TRBV19 and J is TRBJ2-2; 11 bases are a match to TRBD2. After removal of 3 bases from V and 6 bases from J, the junction contained 0 bases not matched to a gene. CDR3 size: 14 residues. Per the germline V gene, CDR1 is LNHDA and CDR2 is SQIVND (reference sequence). This chain's CDR3 is CASSISGRAGELFF. In DNA, the CDR3 is TGTGCCAGTAGTATTAGCGGGAGGGCCGGGGAGCTGTTTTTT.